Listed below are T cell receptor beta chains from one sample, sequenced in a study of memory CD4+ T cells and cytomegalovirus serostatus. Here immunoSEQ multiplex PCR was the method, and the copy in TCRdb shows in-frame clones only, minus some. The table lists 75,000 to 90,000 clones, about 85% of them singletons. The sample consisted of memory CD4+ T cells from blood. The source of these receptors is an adult in good health and CMV-seronegative. Each CDR3 is given with its conserved first and last residue. The D gene is left open where the match is weak. Not all rows give a size; the values are once, few, many and, for expanded clones, a class.

d_gene,j_gene,v_gene,abundance,CDR3nt,CDR3aa
.,TRBJ2-7,TRBV14,.,TGTGCCAGCAGCCGCTTTTACGAGCAGTACTTC,CASSRFYEQYF
TRBD2,TRBJ2-7,TRBV4-2,.,TGTGCCAGCAGCCAAGTAGGTAGCGGGGGGCATTACGAGCAGTACTTC,CASSQVGSGGHYEQYF
.,TRBJ2-3,TRBV2,.,TGTGCCAGCAGTCCTGACACAGATACGCAGTATTTT,CASSPDTDTQYF
TRBD1,TRBJ1-1,TRBV9,.,TGTGCCAGCAGCGCGGGGATCCGGGACAGAAGGGTGAACACTGAAGCTTTCTTT,CASSAGIRDRRVNTEAFF
TRBD2,TRBJ2-3,TRBV11-3,.,TGTGCCAGCAGCATCCGGACTAGCGGGGGCACAGATACGCAGTATTTT,CASSIRTSGGTDTQYF
TRBD1,TRBJ2-7,TRBV9,.,TGTGCCAGCAGCAAACGGGACAGGAACTACGAGCAGTACTTC,CASSKRDRNYEQYF
TRBD2,TRBJ2-2,TRBV6-1,.,TGTGCCAGCAGTGAATCCCCGCTAGCGGCTAAGAACACCGGGGAGCTGTTTTTT,CASSESPLAAKNTGELFF
.,TRBJ1-6,TRBV4-1,.,TGCGCCAGCAGCCAAGTATTGCAGGGGAATTCACCCCTCCACTTT,CASSQVLQGNSPLHF
.,TRBJ1-2,TRBV18,.,TGTGCCAGCTCACCCTTGAAAGGGGAGACCTATGGCTACACCTTC,CASSPLKGETYGYTF
TRBD1,TRBJ1-2,TRBV19,.,TGTGCCAGTAGTATGGGGCAGGGGGCCGTCTATGGCTACACCTTC,CASSMGQGAVYGYTF
.,TRBJ2-5,TRBV10-3,.,TGTGCCATCAGTGAGTCCGGCCTCGACCAAGAGACCCAGTACTTC,CAISESGLDQETQYF
.,TRBJ1-4,TRBV14,few,TGTGCCAGCAGCCAACGGGGGGCGCTTAGCGAAAAACTGTTTTTT,CASSQRGALSEKLFF
.,TRBJ1-4,TRBV30,.,TGTGCCTGGAGCTCCGGGTCCGGCCTGGAAAAACTGTTTTTT,CAWSSGSGLEKLFF
.,TRBJ1-3,TRBV6-5,few,TGTGCCAGCAGTTCCGAAAGCTCTGGAAACACCATATATTTT,CASSSESSGNTIYF
TRBD1,TRBJ1-2,TRBV30,.,TGTGCCTGGAGTTTTGGACAGGGGGACTATGGCTACACCTTC,CAWSFGQGDYGYTF
.,TRBJ2-7,TRBV18,.,TGTGCCAGCTCAAGTTCCAGGGGGGGCGAGCAGTACTTC,CASSSSRGGEQYF
.,TRBJ1-3,TRBV6-6,medium-sized,TGTGCCAGCAGTTACTCGCGGGGGTTGCATTTT,CASSYSRGLHF
.,TRBJ1-2,TRBV7-9,few,TGTGCCAGCACCCCGAGGACGGATTCGGCCGGCTACACCTTC,CASTPRTDSAGYTF
.,TRBJ2-7,TRBV7-6,.,TGTGCCAGCAGCTTACCCCAGGGGGGGTCCTACGAGCAGTACTTC,CASSLPQGGSYEQYF
.,TRBJ1-2,TRBV9,once,TGTGCCAGCAGCGTAGGAGGGAGGGGCAGGGGCTATGGCTACACCTTC,CASSVGGRGRGYGYTF
.,TRBJ1-5,TRBV4-1,few,TGCGCCAGCAGCCCGTCCTACGAGGCAGGGAATCAGCCCCAGCATTTT,CASSPSYEAGNQPQHF
TRBD1,TRBJ1-2,TRBV18,few,TGTGCCAGCTCACCACAACAGGGGGCGCAGGAGGGCTACACCTTC,CASSPQQGAQEGYTF
TRBD1,TRBJ2-3,TRBV28,.,TGTGCCAGCAGATCGGGACAGACAGATACGCAGTATTTT,CASRSGQTDTQYF
.,TRBJ2-7,TRBV6-1,.,TGTGCCAGCAGTACCAACTACGAGCAGTACTTC,CASSTNYEQYF
TRBD1,TRBJ1-2,TRBV19,.,TGTGCCAGTAGCGAGACAGGGGGCTATGGCTACACCTTC,CASSETGGYGYTF
.,TRBJ2-2,TRBV4-1,few,TGCGCCAGCAGCCAATTGTACAGGGAAACCGGGGAGCTGTTTTTT,CASSQLYRETGELFF
TRBD1,TRBJ1-1,TRBV5-1,.,TGCGCCAGCAGCTTGGCCGTCAGGGGGGGCGCTGAAGCTTTCTTT,CASSLAVRGGAEAFF